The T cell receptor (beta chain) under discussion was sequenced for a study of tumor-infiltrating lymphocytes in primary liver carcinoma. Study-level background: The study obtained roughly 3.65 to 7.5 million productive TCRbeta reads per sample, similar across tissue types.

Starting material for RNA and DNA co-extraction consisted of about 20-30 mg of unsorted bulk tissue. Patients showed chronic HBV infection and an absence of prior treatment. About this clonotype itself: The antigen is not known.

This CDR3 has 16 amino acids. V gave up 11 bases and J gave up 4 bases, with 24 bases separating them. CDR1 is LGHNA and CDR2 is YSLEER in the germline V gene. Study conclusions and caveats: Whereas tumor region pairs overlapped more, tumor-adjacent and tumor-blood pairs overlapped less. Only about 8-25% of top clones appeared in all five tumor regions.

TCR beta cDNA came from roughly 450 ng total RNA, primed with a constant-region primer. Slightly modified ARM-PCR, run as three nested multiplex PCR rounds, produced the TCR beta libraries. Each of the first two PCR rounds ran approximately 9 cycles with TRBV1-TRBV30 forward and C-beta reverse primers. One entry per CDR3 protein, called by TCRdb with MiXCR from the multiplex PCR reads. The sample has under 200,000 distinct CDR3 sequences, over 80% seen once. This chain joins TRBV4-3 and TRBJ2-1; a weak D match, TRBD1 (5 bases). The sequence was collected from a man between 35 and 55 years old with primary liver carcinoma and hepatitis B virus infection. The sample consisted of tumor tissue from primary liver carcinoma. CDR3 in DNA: TGCGCCGACAGCCAAGATCCCTACTCAGATTACAATGAGCAGTTCTTC. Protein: CADSQDPYSDYNEQFF.